This TCR beta chain emerged from a study of T cell responses to AZD1222 COVID-19 vaccine. Study summary: Second-dose intervals of approximately 4 or approximately 12 weeks were pooled.

Study-level findings and limits: After two AZD1222 doses, spike-specific TCR breadth and depth rose versus day 0. Most donors were white British, females outnumbered males, and clonal diversity was possibly underestimated. Sampling that yielded the repertoires occurred only after the peak T cell response.

Note on this clone: Its antigen is undetermined.

Assay: immunoSEQ multiplex PCR; the TCRdb copy retains only in-frame clones and omits some. This sample yields 110,000 to 150,000 clones, of which roughly 92% are seen a single time; over 1.5% belongs to the top ten. Germline CDR1 and CDR2: SEHNR and FQNEAQ (reference sequence). The CDR3 covers 11 residues. Deletions cut 5 bases from V and 9 bases from J, with 7 bases between. This sample comprised peripheral blood, obtained on day 0 of AZD1222 vaccination. This receptor was taken from an adult in good health. The chain recombines TRBV7-9 with TRBJ2-2, with no clear D. The CDR3 sequence is CASSPVWELFF. Written as DNA, the CDR3 is TGTGCCAGCAGCCCCGTGTGGGAGCTGTTTTTT.